This note documents a single T cell receptor beta chain sequence. What it binds is unknown. The method was immunoSEQ multiplex PCR; TCRdb's version includes in-frame clones alone and lacks a portion of them. The data contain under 150,000 clones, approximately 89% of them singletons. This sample was included in a study of T cell responses to AZD1222 COVID-19 vaccine. General study results and limits: Of spike-specific TCRs, nearly half reportedly target regions left unmutated in variants. The sample set comprised mostly white British donors with more females, and clonal diversity was possibly underestimated. Among those given AZD1222, only five or six were seropositive at baseline.

The junction had 7 bases not matched to a gene; V was cut back by 5 bases and J by 4 bases. Per the germline V gene, CDR1 is SGHVS and CDR2 is FQNEAQ. The CDR3 spans 14 residues. The receptor was isolated from an adult in good health. The material was peripheral blood, obtained on day 0 of AZD1222 vaccination. The chain couples TRBV7-8 to TRBJ1-1; 7 nucleotides align to TRBD1. Here the CDR3 DNA reads TGTGCCAGCAGCCCCCAGGGGGTCGGCACTGAAGCTTTCTTT. Protein product: CASSPQGVGTEAFF.